The clone carrying this T cell receptor (beta chain) has at least ten counts. What it recognizes is unknown. V lost 7 bases to trimming and J lost 3 bases, with 15 bases between them. The CDR3 loop spans 13 amino acids. CDR1 is SQVTM and CDR2 is ANQGSEA in the germline V gene. This record comes from a study of molecular identifiers for immune sequencing clone quantification. Study conclusions and caveats: In naive cells, under 1% of molecules belonged to clones above 20 RNA copies, against over 99% in effector cells.

TCRdb redid the calling of the PCR reads with MiXCR, one entry per CDR3 protein. Seen here are about half a million distinct CDR3 sequences, around 25% observed once, and the top ten hold 0.7% to 0.9%. With 10%, 30% or 50% of RNA, roughly 17,000 to 1,000,000 naive CD8 T cells were sequenced. The receptor was derived from a human donor in good health. Some libraries in this study had Jurkat cell RNA spiked in. The sample consisted of naive CD8+ T cells from blood, with Jurkat cell RNA spiked in. Subset noted: FACS-sorted CD8+CD4-CCR7+CD45RA+ naive T cells. The V gene is TRBV29-1, the J gene TRBJ1-1; D perhaps matches TRBD1 (6 bases). CDR3 loop: CSGETGRDTEAFF. The CDR3 DNA follows: TGCAGCGGGGAGACAGGAAGAGACACTGAAGCTTTCTTT.